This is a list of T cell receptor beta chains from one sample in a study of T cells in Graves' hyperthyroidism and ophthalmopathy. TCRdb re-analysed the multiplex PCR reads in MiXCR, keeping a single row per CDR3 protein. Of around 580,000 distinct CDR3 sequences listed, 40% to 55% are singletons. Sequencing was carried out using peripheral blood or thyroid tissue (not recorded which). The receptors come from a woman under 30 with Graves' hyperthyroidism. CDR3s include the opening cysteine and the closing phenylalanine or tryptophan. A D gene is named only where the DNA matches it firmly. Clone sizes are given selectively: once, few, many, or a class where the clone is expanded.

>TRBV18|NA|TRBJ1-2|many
TGTGCCAGCTCACCAGACTATGGCTACACCTTC
CASSPDYGYTF
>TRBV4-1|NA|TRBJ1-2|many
TGCGCCAGCAGCCAGATCCTACAGAGACCGGCTAACTATGGCTACACCTTC
CASSQILQRPANYGYTF
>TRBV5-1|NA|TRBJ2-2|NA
TGCGCCAGCATTCCGTCGGGGAGCACCGGGGAGCTGTTTTTT
CASIPSGSTGELFF
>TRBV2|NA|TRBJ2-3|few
TGTGCCAGCAGAGAAGGGGTGCTAGTAACAGATACGCAGTATTTT
CASREGVLVTDTQYF
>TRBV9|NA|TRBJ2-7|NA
TGTGCCAGCAGCGTAGGATGGGGGGCCGAGCAGTACTTC
CASSVGWGAEQYF
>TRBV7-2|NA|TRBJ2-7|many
TGTGCCAGCAGCTTAGAGCCCCGGGTGGGGTACGAGCAGTACTTC
CASSLEPRVGYEQYF
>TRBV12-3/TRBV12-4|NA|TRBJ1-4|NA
TGTGCCAGCAGTCGACAGACGTCTGGTGAAAAACTGTTTTTT
CASSRQTSGEKLFF
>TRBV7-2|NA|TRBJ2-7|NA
TGTGCCAGCAGCTTGTCGCCCGGGGCGCTGGGGGGGCAGTACTTC
CASSLSPGALGGQYF
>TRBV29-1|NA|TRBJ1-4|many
TGCAGCGTTGCCTCGGCGGGCACTAATGAAAAACTGTTTTTT
CSVASAGTNEKLFF
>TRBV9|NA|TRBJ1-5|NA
TGTGCCAGCAGTGCCTCCGGGCAGCCCCAGCATTTT
CASSASGQPQHF
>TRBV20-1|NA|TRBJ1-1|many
TGCAGTGCTCCCCGGGGGGGGGCGAACAGGGCTTTCTTT
CSAPRGGANRAFF
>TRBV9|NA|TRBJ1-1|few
TGTGCCAGCAGCGTAGACACTCACACTGAAGCTTTCTTT
CASSVDTHTEAFF
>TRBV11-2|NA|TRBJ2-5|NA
TGTGTCAGCAGCCCGGCGCAGGGGCTAAGAGAGACCCAGTACTTC
CVSSPAQGLRETQYF
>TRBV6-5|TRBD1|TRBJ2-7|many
TGTGCCAGCACAGACAGGGGGACCTACGAGCAGTACTTC
CASTDRGTYEQYF
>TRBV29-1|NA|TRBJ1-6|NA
TGCAGCGTCGCCCAGGGTCGTAATTCACCCCTCCACTTT
CSVAQGRNSPLHF
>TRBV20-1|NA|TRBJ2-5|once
TGCAGTGCTAGACCTGCAGGGGAAGGGACCCAGTACTTC
CSARPAGEGTQYF
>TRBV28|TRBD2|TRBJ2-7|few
TGTGCCACCAGTTTAGGTTCGGGAGGATCCTACGAGCAGTACTTC
CATSLGSGGSYEQYF
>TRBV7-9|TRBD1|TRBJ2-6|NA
TGCGCCAGCAACCAACTCCCCGACAGGGATGGGGCCAACGTCCTGACTTTC
CASNQLPDRDGANVLTF
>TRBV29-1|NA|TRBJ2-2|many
TGCAGCGCCACAGAGAACACCGGGGAGCTGTTTTTT
CSATENTGELFF
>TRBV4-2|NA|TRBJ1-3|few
TGTGCCAGCAGCCAAACAGGAGACTCTGGAAACACCATATATTTT
CASSQTGDSGNTIYF
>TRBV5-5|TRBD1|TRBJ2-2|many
TGTGCCAGCAGCTTGGAAGGGGACAGGGGGGCCGGGGAGCTGTTTTTT
CASSLEGDRGAGELFF
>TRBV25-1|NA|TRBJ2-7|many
TGTGCCAGCAGTGAACTCGAGGAGGCCTACGAGCAGTACTTC
CASSELEEAYEQYF
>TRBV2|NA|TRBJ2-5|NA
TGTGCCAGCAGAAGCCTGGACAGTAGAGGCCAAGAGACCCAGTACTTC
CASRSLDSRGQETQYF
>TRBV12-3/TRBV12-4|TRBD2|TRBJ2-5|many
TGTGCCAGCAGACTAGGGACTAGCGGGAACCCAGAGACCCAGTACTTC
CASRLGTSGNPETQYF
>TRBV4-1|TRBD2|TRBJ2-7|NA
TGCGCCAGCGCACTAAAAGCGGGGGGGAACGAGCAGTACTTC
CASALKAGGNEQYF
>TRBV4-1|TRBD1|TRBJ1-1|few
TGCGCCAGCAGACAGACAGGGGATTCGTTGGGCACTGAAGCTTTCTTT
CASRQTGDSLGTEAFF
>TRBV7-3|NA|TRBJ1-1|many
TGTGCCAGCAGCCTGGGGATCGGGCTGGACACTGAAGCTTTCTTT
CASSLGIGLDTEAFF
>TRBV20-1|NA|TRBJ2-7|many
TGCAGTGCTGGGGCCGGGCCGGGGTACGAGCAGTACTTC
CSAGAGPGYEQYF
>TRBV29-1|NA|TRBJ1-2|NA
TGCAGCGTTGAAGATCTGGGGGGGAGCTACACCTTC
CSVEDLGGSYTF
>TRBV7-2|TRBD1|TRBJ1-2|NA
TGTGCCAGCAGCAAAACAGGGGTGGAGTATGGCTACACCTTC
CASSKTGVEYGYTF
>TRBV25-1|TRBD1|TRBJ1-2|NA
TGTGCCAGCGTAAGGTCAGGGGGCGATGGCTACACCTTC
CASVRSGGDGYTF
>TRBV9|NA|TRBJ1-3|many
TGTGCCAGCAGCGTAGACAGCGCCACTGGAAACACCATATATTTT
CASSVDSATGNTIYF
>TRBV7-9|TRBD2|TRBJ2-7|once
TGTGCCAGCAGCTTCACGGGACTAAACGAGCAGTACTTC
CASSFTGLNEQYF
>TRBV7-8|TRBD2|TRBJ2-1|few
TGTGCCAGCAGCTCGACTAGCGGGGCCTACAATGAGCAGTTCTTC
CASSSTSGAYNEQFF